This passage covers 8 T cell receptor beta chains from one sample sequenced in a study of blood T cell repertoires in COVID-19. Sequencing used immunoSEQ multiplex PCR; TCRdb keeps in-frame clones, though not all of them. The sample has 100,000 to 150,000 clones, approximately 82% seen once. The sequenced material came from peripheral blood. Receptors were obtained from a man aged 80 or over with active or convalescent COVID-19.

The rearrangement joins TRBV4-3 to TRBJ2-5, with D perhaps matching TRBD2 (6 bases). The CDR3 spans 14 residues. Trimming removed 2 bases at V and 5 bases at J, with 12 bases between. Looked up from germline, CDR1 is LGHNA and CDR2 is YSLEER. In DNA form, the CDR3 reads TGCGCCAGCAGCCAACTAGCTGGGGGGGAGACCCAGTACTTC. Translation: CASSQLAGGETQYF.

This chain joins TRBV3-1 (or the pseudogene TRBV3-2) and TRBJ2-5; 7 bases agree with TRBD2. This CDR3 contains 18 residues. J was trimmed by 6 bases and V by 1 base; bases with no gene match: 17. Germline CDR1 reads LGHDT; CDR2 reads YNNKEL (reference sequence). The CDR3: CASSQGVQLTSYSQTQYF. DNA of the CDR3: TGTGCCAGCAGCCAAGGTGTCCAACTGACTAGCTACTCCCAGACCCAGTACTTC.

The chain carries TRBV7-6 and TRBJ2-1, with TRBD2 identical over 8 bases. CDR3 length equals 18 residues. Germline V gives CDR1 SGHVS, CDR2 FNYEAQ. V lost 5 bases, J lost 3 bases, and 15 bases stayed unmatched. The CDR3 region is CASSPDYLGGGNYNEQFF. The CDR3 nucleotides read TGTGCCAGCAGCCCAGACTATTTGGGCGGGGGGAACTACAATGAGCAGTTCTTC.

The rearrangement links TRBV4-3 to TRBJ2-7; 11 bases fit TRBD1. Trimming removed 0 bases from V and 2 bases from J; junction bases left unmatched: 6. Germline CDR1 LGHNA, CDR2 YSLEER. The CDR3 spans 17 residues. The CDR3: CASSQELPGQGAYEQYF. The CDR3 DNA reads TGCGCCAGCAGCCAAGAACTGCCGGGACAGGGGGCCTACGAGCAGTACTTC.

The chain is built from TRBV5-1 and TRBJ2-7, with 12 bases matching TRBD2. This CDR3 has 16 residues. The V and J ends lost 0 bases and 3 bases, in that order; junction bases with no gene match: 4. CDR1 and CDR2 (germline): SGHRS, YFSETQ. CDR3 sequence reads: CASSLGGLAGNYEQYF. CDR3 bases: TGCGCCAGCAGCTTGGGTGGACTAGCGGGGAACTACGAGCAGTACTTC.

V usage is TRBV6-5 and J usage is TRBJ1-2, with 8 bases aligning to TRBD1. The CDR3 runs to 15 residues. The V segment lost 5 bases and the J segment 6 bases; nucleotides outside the gene matches: 11. The germline V gene has CDR1 MNHEY and CDR2 SVGAGI. DNA of the CDR3: TGTGCCAGCAGTCGCGACGGGGACAGGAGCAATGGCTACACCTTC. This encodes CASSRDGDRSNGYTF.

J is TRBJ1-1 and V is TRBV7-8; TRBD1 aligns across 7 bases. The trim removed 5 bases at V and 1 base at J, leaving 7 bases unmatched. Germline CDR1 SGHVS, CDR2 FQNEAQ. The CDR3 extends over 15 amino acids. Here the CDR3 DNA reads TGTGCCAGCAGCACTCGACAGGGAAGGAACACTGAAGCTTTCTTT. It codes for CASSTRQGRNTEAFF.

This sequence joins TRBV4-2 and TRBJ1-2; D call uncertain. Between the trimmed V and J ends, which lost 3 bases and 1 base, there was a span of 12 bases. This CDR3 region has 15 residues. The germline V gene has CDR1 LGHNA and CDR2 YNFKEQ. CDR3 nucleotides: TGTGCCAGCAGCCATAGCCTCGGACTTAACTATGGCTACACCTTC. It is translated as CASSHSLGLNYGYTF.